Sequencing of this TCR beta chain was carried out in a study of T cell responses to AZD1222 COVID-19 vaccine. Whole-study findings and limits: Just a handful of AZD1222 recipients were seropositive at baseline. The study reported that nearly half of spike-specific TCRs target unmutated variant regions.

TCRdb keeps only in-frame clones here, not all; method: immunoSEQ multiplex PCR. The table includes 90,000 to 120,000 clones, about 89% detected once. Germline-derived CDR1 and CDR2 are SGHVS and FQNEAQ. CDR3 size: 19 residues. The V end was cut by 4 bases, the J end by 4 bases, with 28 bases between. A word on this clone: Antigen unknown.

The origin of this receptor is an adult who received the MenACWY meningococcal vaccine as a control. The material was peripheral blood, obtained 28 days after the second dose of the MenACWY control vaccine. V is TRBV7-8 and J is TRBJ2-5, with D tentatively TRBD1 or TRBD2 (5 bases each). The CDR3: CASSSNPVRQFDGGETQYF. DNA for the CDR3: TGTGCCAGCAGCTCAAACCCCGTTAGACAGTTCGATGGGGGAGAGACCCAGTACTTC.